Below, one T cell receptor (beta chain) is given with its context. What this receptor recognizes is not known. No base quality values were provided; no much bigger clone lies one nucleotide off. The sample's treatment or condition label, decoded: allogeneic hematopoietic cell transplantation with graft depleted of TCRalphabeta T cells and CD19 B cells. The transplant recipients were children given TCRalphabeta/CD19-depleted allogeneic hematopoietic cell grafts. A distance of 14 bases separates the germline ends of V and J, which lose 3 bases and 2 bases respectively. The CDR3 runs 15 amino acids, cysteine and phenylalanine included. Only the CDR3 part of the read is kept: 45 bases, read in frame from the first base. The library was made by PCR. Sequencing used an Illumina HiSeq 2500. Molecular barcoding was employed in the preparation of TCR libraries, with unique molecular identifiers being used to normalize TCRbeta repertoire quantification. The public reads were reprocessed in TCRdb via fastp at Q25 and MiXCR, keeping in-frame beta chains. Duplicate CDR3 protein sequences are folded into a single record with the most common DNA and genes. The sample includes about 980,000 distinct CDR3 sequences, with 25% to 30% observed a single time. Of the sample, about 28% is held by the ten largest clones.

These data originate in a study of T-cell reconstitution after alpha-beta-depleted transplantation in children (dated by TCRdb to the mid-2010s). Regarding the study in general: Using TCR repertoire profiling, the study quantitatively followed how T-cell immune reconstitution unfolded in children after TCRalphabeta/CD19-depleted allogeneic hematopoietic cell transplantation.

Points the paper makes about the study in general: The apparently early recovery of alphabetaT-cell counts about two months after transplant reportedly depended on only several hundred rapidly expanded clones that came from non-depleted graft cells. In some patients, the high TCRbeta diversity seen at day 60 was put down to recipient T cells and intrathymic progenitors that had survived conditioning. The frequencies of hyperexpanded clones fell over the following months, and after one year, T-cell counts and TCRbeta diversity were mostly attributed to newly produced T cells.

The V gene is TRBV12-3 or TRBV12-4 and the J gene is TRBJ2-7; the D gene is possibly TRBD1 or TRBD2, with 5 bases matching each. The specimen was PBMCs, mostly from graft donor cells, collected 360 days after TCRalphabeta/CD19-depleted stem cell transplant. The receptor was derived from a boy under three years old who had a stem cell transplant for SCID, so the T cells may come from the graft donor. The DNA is TGTGCCAGCAGTTTGGGACCAGGGCCGGCCTACGAGCAGTACTTC. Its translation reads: CASSLGPGPAYEQYF.